The clone carrying this TCR beta chain showed up just once. Authors' data handling: Estimates of nucleated cell counts were drawn from the amplification of reference gene primers. Data came from immunoSEQ multiplex PCR; TCRdb stores just in-frame clones and leaves some out. That table furnishes V, J and clone size, whereas the DNA furnished D and trimming. Here the sample spans some 74,000 clones, more than 65% being singletons. CDR1 and CDR2 (germline): LGHDT, YNNKEL (reference sequence). V was shortened by 4 bases and J by 5 bases, with 12 bases between the two germline ends. There are 14 residues in the CDR3. This entry is derived from a study of blood T cell repertoires in COVID-19. Study details: COVID-19 samples from acute and convalescent phases originated in the United States, Italy and Spain. The analysed material was cDNA or gDNA that came from T cells, B-cell-depleted T cells, or PBMCs.

The sample was peripheral blood. This TCR was recovered from a woman aged 50 to 60 with acute or convalescent COVID-19. This chain links TRBV3-1 (or the pseudogene TRBV3-2) with TRBJ2-1; possible D gene TRBD2, 5 bases. The CDR3 spells CASSPSGKNNEQFF. The CDR3 coding sequence is TGTGCCAGCAGCCCCTCCGGGAAAAACAATGAGCAGTTCTTC.